This TCR beta chain emerged from a study of beta chain features in type 1 diabetes. Findings and limits, study-wide: There were fewer insertions and more deletions at the VDJ junctions of type 1 diabetes patients. For patients, the naive, central memory and Treg TCRB repertoires appeared more alike than for healthy donors. A moderate, significant TCRB CDR3 shortening appeared in type 1 diabetes across four CD4+ subsets.

Germline V gives CDR1 SGHRS, CDR2 YFSETQ. The CDR3 runs to 15 residues. Trimming took off 4 bases at V and 2 bases at J, with 13 bases between the two ends. About 120 mL of blood, on average, came from one heparinised draw per donor. This clone was seen a few times. Its target is unknown. Investigators reverse transcribed all isolated RNA, so they sequenced expressed TCRB transcripts. Several million reads on average were seen across naive, central memory and regulatory T cell samples. Here immunoSEQ multiplex PCR was the method, and the copy in TCRdb shows in-frame clones only, minus some. The repertoire holds 300,000 or so clones, with about 13% as singletons.

The sample comprised naive CD4+ T cells from blood. This clonotype was sampled from a woman under 30 with type 1 diabetes. The J gene is TRBJ2-1, the V gene TRBV5-1; D might be TRBD1 (6 bases). This chain's CDR3 is CASSTRDIAYNEQFF. CDR3 sequence (DNA): TGCGCCAGCAGCACACGGGACATCGCCTACAATGAGCAGTTCTTC.